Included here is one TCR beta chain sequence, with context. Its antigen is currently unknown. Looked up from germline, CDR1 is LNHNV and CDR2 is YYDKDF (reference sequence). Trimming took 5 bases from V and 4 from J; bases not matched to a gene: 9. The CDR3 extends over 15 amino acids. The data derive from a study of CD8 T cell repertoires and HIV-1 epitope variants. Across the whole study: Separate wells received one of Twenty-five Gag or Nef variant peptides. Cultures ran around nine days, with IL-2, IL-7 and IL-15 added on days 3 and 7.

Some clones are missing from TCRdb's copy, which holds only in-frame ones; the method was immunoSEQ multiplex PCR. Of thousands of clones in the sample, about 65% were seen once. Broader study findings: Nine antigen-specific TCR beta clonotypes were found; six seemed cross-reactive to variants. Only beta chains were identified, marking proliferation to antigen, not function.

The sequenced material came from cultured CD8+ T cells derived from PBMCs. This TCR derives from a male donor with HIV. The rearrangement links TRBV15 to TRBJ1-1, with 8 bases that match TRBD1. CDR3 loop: CATSARQGSRTEAFF. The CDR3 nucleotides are TGTGCCACCAGCGCCAGACAGGGGAGTCGCACTGAAGCTTTCTTT.